This is a list of T cell receptor beta chains from one sample in a study of blood T cells in healthy people across ages. TCRdb itself ran the 5' RACE reads through MiXCR, one entry per CDR3 protein. The sample has 1.2 million to 1.5 million distinct CDR3 sequences, approximately 60% seen once. Sequenced material: blood. The receptors stem from a man aged 18 to 30 in good health. Each CDR3 is given with its conserved first and last residue. The D gene is left open where the match is weak. The size field is filled for only some rows; it gives once, few, many or a size class.

abundance	v_gene	d_gene	j_gene	CDR3nt	CDR3aa
-	TRBV29-1	TRBD1	TRBJ1-2	TGCAGCGTTGAACCCCTTGGGACAGTCAACTATGGCTACACCTTC	CSVEPLGTVNYGYTF
-	TRBV7-9	-	TRBJ2-7	TGTGCCAGCAGCTTACAAACGGATAGCTCCTACGAGCAGTACTTC	CASSLQTDSSYEQYF
-	TRBV4-1	-	TRBJ1-1	TGCGCCAGCAGCCAACTTTCAGGAGAAAACACTGAAGCTTTCTTT	CASSQLSGENTEAFF
-	TRBV4-3	-	TRBJ2-1	TGCGCCAGCAGCGGTTGTTCCAATCTCAATGAGCAGTTCTTC	CASSGCSNLNEQFF
-	TRBV6-6	-	TRBJ1-5	TGTGCCAGCAGTTACTTATCCGGGCCAGTGGGGAGTCAGCCCCAGCATTTT	CASSYLSGPVGSQPQHF
few	TRBV6-5	TRBD1	TRBJ1-2	TGTGCCAGCATGGGGACAGGGGAAGGCTACACCTTC	CASMGTGEGYTF
-	TRBV21-1	-	TRBJ2-5	TGTGCCAGCAGAACCGGACACCGGGAGGAGACCCAGTACTTC	CASRTGHREETQYF
-	TRBV6-2/TRBV6-3	TRBD1	TRBJ2-7	TGTGCCAGCAGCGACGGACAGGGGGCCTACGAGCAGTACTTC	CASSDGQGAYEQYF
-	TRBV12-3/TRBV12-4	-	TRBJ2-3	TGTGCCAGCAGTTTTGCGGGTGTAGCAGATACGCAGTATTTT	CASSFAGVADTQYF
-	TRBV6-5	-	TRBJ1-6	TGTGCCAGCAGTTATTCGAGCCTTAATATAGAACCCCTCCACTTT	CASSYSSLNIEPLHF
-	TRBV20-1	-	TRBJ2-1	TGCAGTGCTAGAGATGAACAACCCCGTCTATGGGATGAGCAGTTCTTC	CSARDEQPRLWDEQFF
-	TRBV10-3	-	TRBJ1-5	TGTGCCATCAGTGAGGAGGCGGGGGGCGCCGGATCGGGAAATCAGCCCCAGCATTTT	CAISEEAGGAGSGNQPQHF
-	TRBV7-9	-	TRBJ2-5	TGTGCCAGCAGCTTTTTTCAGATGGGGGCCTTTGCGACCCAGTACTTC	CASSFFQMGAFATQYF
-	TRBV9	TRBD1	TRBJ2-1	TGTGCCAGCAACGTAGACCCGGGACAGGCCCAGTTCTTC	CASNVDPGQAQFF
-	TRBV7-2	TRBD2	TRBJ2-5	TGTGCCAGCAAAGCGGGGGGGCGAGAGACCCAGTACTTC	CASKAGGRETQYF
-	TRBV10-3	-	TRBJ1-2	TGTGCCATCCATGCAGAAGGGTCTGGCTACACCTTC	CAIHAEGSGYTF
few	TRBV29-1	TRBD1	TRBJ1-4	TGCAGCGTTGCCGGGACAGGGAACGAAAAACTGTTTTTT	CSVAGTGNEKLFF
-	TRBV10-2	-	TRBJ2-7	TGCGCCAGCAGTATGCTAGTCTACGAGCAGTACTTC	CASSMLVYEQYF
-	TRBV15	-	TRBJ2-7	TGTGCCACCAGCAGAGCCTGGGACCACGAGCAGTACTTC	CATSRAWDHEQYF
-	TRBV12-3/TRBV12-4	TRBD1	TRBJ1-2	TGTGCCAGCAGGGGGACAGGGAATAACTATGGCTACACCTTC	CASRGTGNNYGYTF
-	TRBV7-2	-	TRBJ2-3	TGTGCCAGCAACTTGATTCCTAGCACAGATACGCAGTATTTT	CASNLIPSTDTQYF
-	TRBV6-2/TRBV6-3	TRBD2	TRBJ2-1	TGTGCCAGCAGTTACTCTGGCGGGGGGGCGAATGAGCAGTTCTTC	CASSYSGGGANEQFF
-	TRBV27	-	TRBJ1-1	TGTGCCAGCAGTCCCACCAATGGGGGGGCAAACACTGAAGCTTTCTTT	CASSPTNGGANTEAFF
once	TRBV20-1	TRBD1	TRBJ1-6	TGCAGTGCTAGAGATCAGGGGGGGAATTCACCCCTCCACTTT	CSARDQGGNSPLHF
few	TRBV7-2	-	TRBJ1-1	TGTGCCAGCAGCAGAGAGGGGCTCTGGAACACTGAAGCTTTCTTT	CASSREGLWNTEAFF
few	TRBV12-3/TRBV12-4	TRBD1	TRBJ1-2	TGTGCCAGCAGTTACGGGACAGTGCTCTATGGCTACACCTTC	CASSYGTVLYGYTF
few	TRBV7-2	TRBD2	TRBJ2-3	TGTGCCAGCAGCTTAGTGGAGCGGGAGAGTACAGATACGCAGTATTTT	CASSLVERESTDTQYF